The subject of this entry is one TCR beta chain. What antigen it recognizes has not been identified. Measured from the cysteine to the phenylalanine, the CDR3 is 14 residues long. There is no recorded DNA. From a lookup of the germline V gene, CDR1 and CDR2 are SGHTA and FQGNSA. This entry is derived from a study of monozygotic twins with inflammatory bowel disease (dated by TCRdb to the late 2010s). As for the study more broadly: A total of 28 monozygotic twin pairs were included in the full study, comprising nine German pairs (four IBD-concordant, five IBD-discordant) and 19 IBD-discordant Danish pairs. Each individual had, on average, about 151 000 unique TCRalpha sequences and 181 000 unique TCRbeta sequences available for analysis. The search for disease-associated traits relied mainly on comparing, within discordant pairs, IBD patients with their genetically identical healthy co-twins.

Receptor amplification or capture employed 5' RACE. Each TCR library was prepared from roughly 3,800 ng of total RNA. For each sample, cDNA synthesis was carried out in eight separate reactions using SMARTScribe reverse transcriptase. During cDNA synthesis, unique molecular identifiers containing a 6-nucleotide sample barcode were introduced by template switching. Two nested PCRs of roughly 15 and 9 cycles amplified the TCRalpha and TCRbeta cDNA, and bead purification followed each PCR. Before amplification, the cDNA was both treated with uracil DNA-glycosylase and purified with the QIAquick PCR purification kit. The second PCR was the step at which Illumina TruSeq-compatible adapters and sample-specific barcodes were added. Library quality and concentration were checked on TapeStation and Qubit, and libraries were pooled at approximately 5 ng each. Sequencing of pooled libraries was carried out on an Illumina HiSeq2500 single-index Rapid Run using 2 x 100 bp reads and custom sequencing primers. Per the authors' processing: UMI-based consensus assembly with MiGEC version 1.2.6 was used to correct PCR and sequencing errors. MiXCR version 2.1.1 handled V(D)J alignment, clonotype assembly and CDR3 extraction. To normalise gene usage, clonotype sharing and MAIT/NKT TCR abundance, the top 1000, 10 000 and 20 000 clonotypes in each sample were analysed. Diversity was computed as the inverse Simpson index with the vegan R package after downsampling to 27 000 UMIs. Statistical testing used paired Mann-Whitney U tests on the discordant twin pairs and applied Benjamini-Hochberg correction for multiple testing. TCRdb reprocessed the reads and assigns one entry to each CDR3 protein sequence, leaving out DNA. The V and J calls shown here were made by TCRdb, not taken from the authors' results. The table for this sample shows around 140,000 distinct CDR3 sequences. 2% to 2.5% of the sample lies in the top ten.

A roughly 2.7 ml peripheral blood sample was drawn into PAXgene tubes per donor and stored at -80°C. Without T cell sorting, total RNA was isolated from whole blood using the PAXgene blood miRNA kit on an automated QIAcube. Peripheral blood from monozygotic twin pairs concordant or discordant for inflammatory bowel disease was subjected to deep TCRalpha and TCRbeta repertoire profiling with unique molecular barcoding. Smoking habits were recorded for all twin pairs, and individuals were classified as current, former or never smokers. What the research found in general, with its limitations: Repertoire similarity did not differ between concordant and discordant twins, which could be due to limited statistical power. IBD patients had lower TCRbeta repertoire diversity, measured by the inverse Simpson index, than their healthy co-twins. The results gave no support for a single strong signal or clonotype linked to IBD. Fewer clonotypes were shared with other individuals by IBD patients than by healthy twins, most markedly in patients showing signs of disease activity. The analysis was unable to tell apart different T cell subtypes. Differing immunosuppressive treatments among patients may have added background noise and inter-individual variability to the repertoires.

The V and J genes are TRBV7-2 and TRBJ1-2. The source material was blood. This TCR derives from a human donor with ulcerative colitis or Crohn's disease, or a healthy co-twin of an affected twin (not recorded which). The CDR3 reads CASSLDNGDYGYTF.